This T cell receptor (beta chain) was observed in a study of blood T cell repertoires in COVID-19. Sequencing used immunoSEQ multiplex PCR; TCRdb keeps in-frame clones, though not all of them. The sample yields around 140,000 clones, over 80% seen once. Germline CDR1 is SQVTM and CDR2 is ANQGSEA. CDR3 size: 13 residues. The ends lost 6 bases at V and 7 bases at J; junction bases unmatched: 6. The sequence was collected from a man aged 50 to 60 with active COVID-19. The sequenced material came from peripheral blood. J is TRBJ1-6 and V is TRBV29-1, with 7 bases that match TRBD1. This chain's CDR3 is CSVRGTVNSPLHF. Written as DNA, the CDR3 is TGCAGCGTCCGGGGGACAGTGAATTCACCCCTCCACTTT.